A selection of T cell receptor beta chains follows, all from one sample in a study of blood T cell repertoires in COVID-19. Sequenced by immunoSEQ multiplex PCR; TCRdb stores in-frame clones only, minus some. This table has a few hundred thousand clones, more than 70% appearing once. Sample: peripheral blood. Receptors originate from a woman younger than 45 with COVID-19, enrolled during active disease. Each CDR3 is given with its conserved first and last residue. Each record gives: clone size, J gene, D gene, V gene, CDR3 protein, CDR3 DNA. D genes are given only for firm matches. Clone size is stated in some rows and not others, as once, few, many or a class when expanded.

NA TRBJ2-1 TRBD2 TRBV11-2 CASTPSGTNSYNEQFF TGTGCCAGCACCCCTAGCGGGACGAACTCCTACAATGAGCAGTTCTTC
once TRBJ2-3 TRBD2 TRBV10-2 CASSEFEGRGTDTQYF TGCGCCAGCAGTGAGTTCGAGGGGAGGGGTACAGATACGCAGTATTTT
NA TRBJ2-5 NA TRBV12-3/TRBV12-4 CASSLSGLETQYF TGTGCCAGCAGTCTCTCAGGGCTAGAGACCCAGTACTTC
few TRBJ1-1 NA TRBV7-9 CASSRTGGTEAFF TGTGCCAGCAGCCGGACCGGGGGGACTGAAGCTTTCTTT
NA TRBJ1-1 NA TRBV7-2 CASSSSGHANTEAFF TGTGCCAGCAGCTCATCGGGACACGCGAACACTGAAGCTTTCTTT
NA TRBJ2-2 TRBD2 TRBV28 CASSSPSGGPGELFF TGTGCCAGCAGTTCACCTAGCGGGGGGCCCGGGGAGCTGTTTTTT
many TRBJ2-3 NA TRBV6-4 CASSDSGGRGTDTQYF TGTGCCAGCAGTGACTCGGGGGGACGGGGCACAGATACGCAGTATTTT
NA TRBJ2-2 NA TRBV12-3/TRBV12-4 CASRPVAGELFF TGTGCCAGCAGACCGGTCGCCGGGGAGCTGTTTTTT
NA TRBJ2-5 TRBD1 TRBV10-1 CASSGGTGHQETQYF TGCGCCAGCAGTGGCGGGACAGGTCACCAAGAGACCCAGTACTTC
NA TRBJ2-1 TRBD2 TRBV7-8 CASSFPSGSASAGNEQFF TGTGCCAGCAGCTTCCCCAGCGGGAGTGCGTCGGCGGGCAATGAGCAGTTCTTC
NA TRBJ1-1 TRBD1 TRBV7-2 CASSPRGSSNTEAFF TGTGCCAGCAGCCCCAGGGGGAGCTCGAACACTGAAGCTTTCTTT
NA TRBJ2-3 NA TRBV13 CASSRSRQISTDTQYF TGTGCCAGCAGCCGTTCCCGACAGATTAGCACAGATACGCAGTATTTT
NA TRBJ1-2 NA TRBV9 CASSFSGEPQNYGYTF TGTGCCAGCAGTTTCTCAGGGGAGCCCCAAAACTATGGCTACACCTTC
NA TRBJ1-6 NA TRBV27 CASSLDTFDNSPLHF TGTGCCAGCAGTTTGGACACATTCGATAATTCACCCCTCCACTTT
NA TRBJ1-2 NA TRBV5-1 CASSFTGSANYGYTF TGCGCCAGCAGCTTTACAGGGTCGGCTAACTATGGCTACACCTTC
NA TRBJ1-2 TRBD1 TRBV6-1 CASSETPRTGQHYGYTF TGTGCCAGCAGTGAAACCCCCCGGACAGGGCAGCACTATGGCTACACCTTC
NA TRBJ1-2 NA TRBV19 CASSIGAGDYGYTF TGTGCCAGTAGTATAGGGGCAGGGGACTATGGCTACACCTTC
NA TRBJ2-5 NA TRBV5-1 CASSLFDRTGSGGTQYF TGCGCCAGCAGCTTGTTTGACAGGACAGGCAGCGGGGGGACCCAGTACTTC
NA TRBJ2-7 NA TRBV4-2 CASSQDNAPGTLDEQYF TGTGCCAGCAGCCAAGATAATGCACCGGGTACTCTAGACGAGCAGTACTTC
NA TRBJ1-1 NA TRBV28 CASSFSGVNTEAFF TGTGCCAGCAGTTTCTCGGGGGTAAACACTGAAGCTTTCTTT
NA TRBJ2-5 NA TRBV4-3 CASSQWLAKETQYF TGCGCCAGCAGCCAGTGGCTAGCGAAGGAGACCCAGTACTTC
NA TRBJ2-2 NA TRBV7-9 CASSLVGASAYTGELFF TGTGCCAGCAGCTTAGTAGGGGCTAGCGCTTACACCGGGGAGCTGTTTTTT
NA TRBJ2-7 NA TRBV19 CASSITGRGAYEQYF TGTGCCAGTAGTATTACGGGGCGGGGAGCCTACGAGCAGTACTTC
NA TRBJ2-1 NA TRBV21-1 CASSREGEQFF TGTGCCAGCAGCAGGGAGGGTGAGCAGTTCTTC
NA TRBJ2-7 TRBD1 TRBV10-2 CASTSGQPLVKYF TGCGCCAGCACCTCGGGACAGCCGCTAGTGAAGTACTTC
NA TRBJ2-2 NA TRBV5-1 CASSGQLNTGELFF TGCGCCAGCAGCGGGCAGTTGAACACCGGGGAGCTGTTTTTT
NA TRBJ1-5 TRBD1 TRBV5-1 CASSEGQFNQPQHF TGCGCCAGCAGCGAGGGACAGTTCAATCAGCCCCAGCATTTT
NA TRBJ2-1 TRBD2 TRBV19 CASSIGGLANEQFF TGTGCCAGTAGTATTGGGGGACTAGCCAATGAGCAGTTCTTC
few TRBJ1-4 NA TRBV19 CASSEETGTNEKLFF TGTGCCAGTAGTGAAGAGACAGGTACTAATGAAAAACTGTTTTTT
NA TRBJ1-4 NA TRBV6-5 CASSYRHSSTNEKLFF TGTGCCAGCAGTTACCGCCACTCCTCAACTAATGAAAAACTGTTTTTT
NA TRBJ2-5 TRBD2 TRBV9 CASSVGASGALETQYF TGTGCCAGCAGCGTAGGGGCTAGCGGGGCCTTAGAGACCCAGTACTTC
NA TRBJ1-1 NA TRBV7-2 CASSPVGQGKAFF TGTGCCAGCAGCCCGGTGGGGCAGGGTAAAGCTTTCTTT
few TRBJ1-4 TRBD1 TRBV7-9 CASSWGQGGPLEKLFF TGTGCCAGCAGCTGGGGACAGGGAGGCCCACTGGAAAAACTGTTTTTT
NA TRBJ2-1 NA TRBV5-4 CASSLVEGGTRDEQFF TGTGCCAGCAGCTTGGTCGAGGGGGGGACTCGGGATGAGCAGTTCTTC
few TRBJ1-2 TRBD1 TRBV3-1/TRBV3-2 CASSQDIGQGPYGYTF TGTGCCAGCAGCCAAGACATCGGACAGGGACCCTATGGCTACACCTTC
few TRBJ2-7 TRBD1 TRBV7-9 CASSLETGGFNEQYF TGTGCCAGCAGCTTAGAGACAGGGGGCTTCAACGAGCAGTACTTC
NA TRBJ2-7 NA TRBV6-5 CASSSPGAYEQYF TGTGCCAGCAGTTCGCCGGGTGCCTACGAGCAGTACTTC
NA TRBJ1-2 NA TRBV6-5 CASSYSGRDYGYTF TGTGCCAGCAGTTACTCGGGCAGGGACTATGGCTACACCTTC